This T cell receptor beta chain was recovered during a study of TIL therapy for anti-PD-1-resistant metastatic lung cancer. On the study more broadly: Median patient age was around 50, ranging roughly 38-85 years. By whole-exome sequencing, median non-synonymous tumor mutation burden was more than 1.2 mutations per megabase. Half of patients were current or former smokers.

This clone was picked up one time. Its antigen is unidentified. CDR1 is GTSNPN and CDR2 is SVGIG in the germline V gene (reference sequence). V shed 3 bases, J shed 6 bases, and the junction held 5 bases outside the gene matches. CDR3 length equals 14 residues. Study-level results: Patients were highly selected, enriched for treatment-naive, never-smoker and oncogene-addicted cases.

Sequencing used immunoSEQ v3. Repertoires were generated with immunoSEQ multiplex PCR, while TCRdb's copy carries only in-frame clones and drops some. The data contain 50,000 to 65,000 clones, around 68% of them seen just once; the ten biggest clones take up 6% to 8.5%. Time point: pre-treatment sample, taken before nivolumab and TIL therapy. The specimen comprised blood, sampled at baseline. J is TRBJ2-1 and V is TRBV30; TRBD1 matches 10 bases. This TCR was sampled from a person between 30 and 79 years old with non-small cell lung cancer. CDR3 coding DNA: TGTGCCTGGAGCCGGGACAGGGGATTCAATGAGCAGTTCTTC. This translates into CAWSRDRGFNEQFF.